This TCR beta chain was captured in a study of shared clonotypes between healthy human individuals. Concerning this clone: The antigen is unknown.

Study-wide results and limits: Clonotypes that were shared across a handful of donors made up around 5% of naive CD4 clonotypes. All-four-donor shared clonotypes had higher generation probabilities than non-shared clonotypes did.

On sorted subsets, replicate PCRs used about 180 ng DNA, or about 30,000 T cell genomes. Authors' data handling: ImmunoSEQ supplied junction-only sequences lacking quality scores, so filtering was different. Assay used: immunoSEQ multiplex PCR; TCRdb lists only in-frame clones, some missing. V, J and clone size reflect that table, while D and trimming were determined from the DNA. Here the sample spans about 1 million clones, under 80% being singletons. The V and J ends lost 0 bases and 6 bases respectively, with 13 bases between them. The CDR3 loop spans 14 amino acids. Germline CDR1 and CDR2: SGHRS and YFSETQ.

The rearrangement joins TRBV5-1 to TRBJ2-7, with D perhaps TRBD2 (5 bases). This receptor was taken from a man aged 18 to 35 in good health. Sequencing was performed on memory CD4+ T cells sorted from blood. The subset denotes: CD45RA-negative fraction. Here the CDR3 reads CASSLGEGFGEQYF. The CDR3 DNA reads as TGCGCCAGCAGCTTGGGCGAGGGTTTTGGCGAGCAGTACTTC.